Listed below are T cell receptor beta chains from one sample, sequenced in a study of cytomegalovirus exposure and HLA in healthy donors. Using immunoSEQ multiplex PCR, the repertoire was profiled, and TCRdb retains in-frame clones only, with some absent. This sample has about 130,000 clones, with 80% to 90% found just once. Material for sequencing was PBMCs. Every receptor here comes from a middle-aged woman in good health and CMV-seropositive. Each CDR3 is given with its conserved first and last residue. D genes are given only for firm matches. Clone size is shown for a subset of rows, as once, few, many or a class of expanded clone.

D: NA; length: 12; V: TRBV7-6; J: TRBJ2-7; size: few; DNA: TGTGCCAGCAGCCCTAGCTCCTACGAGCAGTACTTC; CDR3: CASSPSSYEQYF
D: NA; length: 13; V: TRBV10-1; J: TRBJ1-2; size: NA; DNA: TGCGCCAGCAGTGACAGGACAGACTATGGCTACACCTTC; CDR3: CASSDRTDYGYTF
D: NA; length: 17; V: TRBV7-9; J: TRBJ2-6; size: NA; DNA: TGTGCCAGCAGCGGGAGACAGGAGAGCTCTGGGGCCAACGTCCTGACTTTC; CDR3: CASSGRQESSGANVLTF
D: NA; length: 17; V: TRBV2; J: TRBJ2-5; size: few; DNA: TGTGCCAGCAGTGAATTTGGTAGCGGCAAGTACCAAGAGACCCAGTACTTC; CDR3: CASSEFGSGKYQETQYF
D: TRBD1; length: 15; V: TRBV7-3; J: TRBJ2-7; size: NA; DNA: TGTGCCAGCAGCTTACTAACAGGGGGGCCTTACGAGCAGTACTTC; CDR3: CASSLLTGGPYEQYF
D: TRBD2; length: 16; V: TRBV7-7; J: TRBJ2-5; size: NA; DNA: TGTGCTAGCAGCCTCCCCGGGACTAGCGGGACTGAGACCCAGTACTTC; CDR3: CASSLPGTSGTETQYF
D: NA; length: 14; V: TRBV14; J: TRBJ1-2; size: once; DNA: TGTGCCAGCAGCCAAGACGACAGAACCTATGGCTACACCTTC; CDR3: CASSQDDRTYGYTF
D: TRBD2; length: 18; V: TRBV5-1; J: TRBJ2-7; size: NA; DNA: TGCGCCAGCAGCTACCCATCTAGCGGGAGAAGGAGCTCCTACGAGCAGTACTTC; CDR3: CASSYPSSGRRSSYEQYF
D: NA; length: 13; V: TRBV10-3; J: TRBJ2-3; size: few; DNA: TGTGCCGCCAATTCGAATGGAGGAGATACGCAGTATTTT; CDR3: CAANSNGGDTQYF
D: TRBD2; length: 15; V: TRBV30; J: TRBJ2-5; size: NA; DNA: TGTGCCTGGAGTCCACGGGGCGGGAGAGCAGAGACCCAGTACTTC; CDR3: CAWSPRGGRAETQYF
D: NA; length: 14; V: TRBV5-1; J: TRBJ2-5; size: NA; DNA: TGCGCCAGCAGTGGATGGGGGCCAGGGGAGACCCAGTACTTC; CDR3: CASSGWGPGETQYF
D: NA; length: 13; V: TRBV27; J: TRBJ1-1; size: NA; DNA: TGTGCCAGCAGTGGCCACTCAGGCTTTGAAGCTTTCTTT; CDR3: CASSGHSGFEAFF
D: TRBD2; length: 17; V: TRBV4-1; J: TRBJ2-3; size: NA; DNA: TGCGCCAGCAGCCAAGATTGGCTAGCGGGTAGAACAGATACGCAGTATTTT; CDR3: CASSQDWLAGRTDTQYF
D: NA; length: 16; V: TRBV7-3; J: TRBJ2-4; size: few; DNA: TGTGCCAGCAGCTTAGGTTTTGGGAGCGGGAAAAACATTCAGTACTTC; CDR3: CASSLGFGSGKNIQYF
D: NA; length: 11; V: TRBV29-1; J: TRBJ2-7; size: NA; DNA: TGCAGCGCGGGGAATGACAGGGAGCAGTACTTC; CDR3: CSAGNDREQYF
D: NA; length: 15; V: TRBV28; J: TRBJ2-7; size: NA; DNA: TGTGCCAGCAGTTTATCGGGGACTCAAAGCTACGAGCAGTACTTC; CDR3: CASSLSGTQSYEQYF
D: NA; length: 14; V: TRBV10-2; J: TRBJ2-7; size: NA; DNA: TGCGCCAGCAGTGAGAGTAGGGGAATCTACGAGCAGTACTTC; CDR3: CASSESRGIYEQYF
D: TRBD2; length: 14; V: TRBV30; J: TRBJ2-1; size: NA; DNA: TGTGCCTGGAGTTTAGCGGGCTCCTACAATGAGCAGTTCTTC; CDR3: CAWSLAGSYNEQFF
D: TRBD2; length: 15; V: TRBV6-5; J: TRBJ2-1; size: NA; DNA: TGTGCCAGCAGTGTACTAGCGGGAGGGCCTGGTGAGCAGTTCTTC; CDR3: CASSVLAGGPGEQFF
D: TRBD2; length: 17; V: TRBV10-1; J: TRBJ2-2; size: once; DNA: TGCGCCAGCAGTGAGTCTGGAAGACTAGCCCTTACCGGGGAGCTGTTTTTT; CDR3: CASSESGRLALTGELFF
D: NA; length: 11; V: TRBV7-9; J: TRBJ1-1; size: NA; DNA: TGTGCCAGCAGTGGACTCACTGAAGCTTTCTTT; CDR3: CASSGLTEAFF
D: TRBD1; length: 14; V: TRBV19; J: TRBJ2-7; size: NA; DNA: TGTGCCAGTAGCGGACAGGCCGTCTCCTACGAGCAGTACTTC; CDR3: CASSGQAVSYEQYF
D: NA; length: 15; V: TRBV9; J: TRBJ2-1; size: NA; DNA: TGTGCCAGCAGCGTAGCGGTGTCAGGGATCGATGAGCAGTTCTTC; CDR3: CASSVAVSGIDEQFF
D: NA; length: 13; V: TRBV6-1; J: TRBJ2-7; size: NA; DNA: TGTGCCTCCGAGAGAGCCGAATCCTACGAGCAGTACTTC; CDR3: CASERAESYEQYF
D: NA; length: 16; V: TRBV15; J: TRBJ1-2; size: NA; DNA: TGTGCCACCAGCAGACCCTATGAATTTCCTAACTATGGCTACACCTTC; CDR3: CATSRPYEFPNYGYTF